Given below is one TCR beta chain in context. A much larger clone sits a single nucleotide away, making a read error possible. This CDR3 is 16 amino acids long. Between the trimmed V and J ends, which lost 3 bases and 4 bases, there was a span of 19 bases. Germline CDR1 and CDR2: SGHRS and YFSETQ. Naive CD4+ T cells were purified with Tregs depleted by CD25. TCRdb passed the 5' RACE reads through MiXCR, listing each CDR3 protein once. Here the sample spans tens of thousands of distinct CDR3 sequences, 15% to 20% being singletons. The receptor's source is a female donor with breast cancer. The rearrangement links TRBV5-1 to TRBJ1-1, with TRBD1 as a possible D gene (6 bases). Sequenced: naive CD4+ T cells sorted from blood. Subset noted: naive CD4+ T cells, CD4+CD45RA+CD25-. The CDR3 loop is CASSSLQPGAITEAFF. The CDR3 DNA is TGCGCCAGCAGCTCCCTTCAACCGGGGGCAATCACTGAAGCTTTCTTT.